This TCR beta chain was recorded in a study of blood T cell repertoires in COVID-19. Authors' processing steps: Amplifying reference gene primers gave estimates of nucleated cell counts. Sequencing used immunoSEQ multiplex PCR; TCRdb keeps in-frame clones, though not all of them. V, J and clone size reflect that table, while D and trimming were determined from the DNA. The sample consists of 100,000 to 150,000 clones, 84% of them appearing once. This clone has just one count. The CDR3 is 14 amino acids. CDR1 and CDR2 (germline): SEHNR, FQNEAQ (reference sequence). Trimming cost V 1 base and J 4 bases, with 10 bases left between them.

V is TRBV7-9 and J is TRBJ1-2; a possible D gene is TRBD1 (6 bases). This TCR was sampled from a man aged 60 to 75 with acute or convalescent COVID-19. What was sequenced was peripheral blood. The CDR3 DNA reads TGTGCCAGCAGCTTAGTTGGGGGCGCCTATGGCTACACCTTC. This gives the protein CASSLVGGAYGYTF.